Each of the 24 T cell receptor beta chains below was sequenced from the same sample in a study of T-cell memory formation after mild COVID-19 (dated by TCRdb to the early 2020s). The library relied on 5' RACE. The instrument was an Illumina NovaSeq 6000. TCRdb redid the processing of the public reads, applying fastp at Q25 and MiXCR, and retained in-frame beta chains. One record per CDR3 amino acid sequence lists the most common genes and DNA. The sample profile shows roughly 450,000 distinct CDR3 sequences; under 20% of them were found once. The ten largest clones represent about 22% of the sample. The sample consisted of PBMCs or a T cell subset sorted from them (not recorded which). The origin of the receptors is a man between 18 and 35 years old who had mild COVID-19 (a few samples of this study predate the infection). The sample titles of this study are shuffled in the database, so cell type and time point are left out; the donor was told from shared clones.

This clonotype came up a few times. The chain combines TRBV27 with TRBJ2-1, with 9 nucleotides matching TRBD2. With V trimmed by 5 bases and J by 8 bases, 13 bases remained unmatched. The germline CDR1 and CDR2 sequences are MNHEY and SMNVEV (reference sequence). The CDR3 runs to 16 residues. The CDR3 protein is CASSPRGASGAHEQFF. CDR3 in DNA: TGTGCCAGCAGTCCAAGAGGGGCTAGCGGGGCCCATGAGCAGTTCTTC.

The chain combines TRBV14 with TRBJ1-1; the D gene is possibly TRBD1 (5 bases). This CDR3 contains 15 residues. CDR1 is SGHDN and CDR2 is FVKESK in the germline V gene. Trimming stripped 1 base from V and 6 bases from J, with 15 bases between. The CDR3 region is CASSQAGTPRAEAFF. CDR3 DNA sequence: TGTGCCAGCAGCCAAGCCGGGACTCCCAGAGCTGAAGCTTTCTTT.

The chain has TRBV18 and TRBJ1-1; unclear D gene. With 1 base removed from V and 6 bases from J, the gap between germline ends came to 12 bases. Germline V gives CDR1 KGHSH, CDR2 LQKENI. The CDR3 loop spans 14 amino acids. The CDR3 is CASSPQYRTPEAFF. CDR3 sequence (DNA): TGTGCCAGCTCACCACAATACCGAACCCCTGAAGCTTTCTTT.

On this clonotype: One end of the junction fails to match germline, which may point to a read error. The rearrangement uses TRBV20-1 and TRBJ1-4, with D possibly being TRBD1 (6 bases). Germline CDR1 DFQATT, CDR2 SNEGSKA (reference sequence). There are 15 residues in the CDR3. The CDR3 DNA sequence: TGCAGTGCCTCACAACGGGGGGCGCTTAATGAAAAACTGATTTTT. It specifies CSASQRGALNEKLIF.

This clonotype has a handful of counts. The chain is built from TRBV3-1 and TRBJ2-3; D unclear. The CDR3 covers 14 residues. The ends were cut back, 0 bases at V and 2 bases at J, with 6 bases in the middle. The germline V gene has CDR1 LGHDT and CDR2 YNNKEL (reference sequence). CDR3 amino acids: CASSQELYTDTQYF. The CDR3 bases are TGTGCCAGCAGCCAAGAACTCTACACAGATACGCAGTATTTT.

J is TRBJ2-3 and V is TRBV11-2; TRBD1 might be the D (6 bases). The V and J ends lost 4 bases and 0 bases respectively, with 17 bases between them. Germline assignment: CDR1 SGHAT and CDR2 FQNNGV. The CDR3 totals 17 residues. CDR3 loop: CASSSGVYISSTDTQYF. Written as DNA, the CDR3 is TGTGCCAGCAGCTCAGGGGTTTACATATCTAGCACAGATACGCAGTATTTT.

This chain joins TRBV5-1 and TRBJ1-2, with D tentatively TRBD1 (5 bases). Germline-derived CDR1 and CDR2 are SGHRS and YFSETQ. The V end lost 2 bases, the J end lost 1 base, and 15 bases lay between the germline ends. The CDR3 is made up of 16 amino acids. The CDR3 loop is CASSFNSGRYNYGYTF. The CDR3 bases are TGCGCCAGCAGCTTTAATTCGGGACGGTATAACTATGGCTACACCTTC.

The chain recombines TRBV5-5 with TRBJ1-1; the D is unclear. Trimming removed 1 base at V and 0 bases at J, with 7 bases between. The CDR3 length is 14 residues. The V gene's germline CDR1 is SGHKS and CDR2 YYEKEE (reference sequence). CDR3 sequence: CASSLMEMNTEAFF. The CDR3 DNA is TGTGCCAGCAGCTTGATGGAAATGAACACTGAAGCTTTCTTT.

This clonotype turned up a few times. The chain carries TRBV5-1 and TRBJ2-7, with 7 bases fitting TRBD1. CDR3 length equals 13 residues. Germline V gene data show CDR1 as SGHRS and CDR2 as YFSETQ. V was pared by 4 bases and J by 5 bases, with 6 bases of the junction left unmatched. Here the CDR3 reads CASSIDRVHEQYF. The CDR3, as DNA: TGCGCCAGCAGCATTGACAGGGTCCACGAGCAGTACTTC.

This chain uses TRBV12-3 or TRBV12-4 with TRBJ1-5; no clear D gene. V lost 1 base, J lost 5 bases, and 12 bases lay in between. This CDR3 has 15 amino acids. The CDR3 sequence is CASSLVAGWHQPQHF. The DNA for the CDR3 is TGTGCCAGCAGTTTAGTGGCAGGCTGGCATCAGCCCCAGCATTTT.

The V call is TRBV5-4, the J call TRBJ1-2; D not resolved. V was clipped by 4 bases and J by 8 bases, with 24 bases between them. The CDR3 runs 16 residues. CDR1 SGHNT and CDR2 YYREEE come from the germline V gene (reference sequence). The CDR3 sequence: CASSPSTSLPMKGYTF. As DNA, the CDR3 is TGTGCCAGCAGCCCATCAACGTCCCTCCCTATGAAAGGCTACACCTTC.

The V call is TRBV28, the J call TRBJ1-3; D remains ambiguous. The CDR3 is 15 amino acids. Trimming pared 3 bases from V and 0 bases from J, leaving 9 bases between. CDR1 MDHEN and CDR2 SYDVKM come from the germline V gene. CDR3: CASSFGQNSGNTIYF. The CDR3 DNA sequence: TGTGCCAGCAGTTTTGGTCAGAACTCTGGAAACACCATATATTTT.

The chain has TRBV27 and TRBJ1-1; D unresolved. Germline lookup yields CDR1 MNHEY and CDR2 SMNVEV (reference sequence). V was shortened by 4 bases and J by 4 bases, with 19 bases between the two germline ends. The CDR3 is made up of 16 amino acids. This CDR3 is CASSSADGQGPTEAFF. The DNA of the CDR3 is TGTGCCAGCAGTTCCGCCGACGGGCAAGGGCCCACTGAAGCTTTCTTT.

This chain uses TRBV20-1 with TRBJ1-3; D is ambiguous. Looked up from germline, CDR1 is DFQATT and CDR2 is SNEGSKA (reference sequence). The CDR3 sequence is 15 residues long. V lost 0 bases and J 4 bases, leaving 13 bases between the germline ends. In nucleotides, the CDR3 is TGCAGTGCTAGAGATGGGTACCTGGAGGGAAACACCATATATTTT. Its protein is CSARDGYLEGNTIYF.

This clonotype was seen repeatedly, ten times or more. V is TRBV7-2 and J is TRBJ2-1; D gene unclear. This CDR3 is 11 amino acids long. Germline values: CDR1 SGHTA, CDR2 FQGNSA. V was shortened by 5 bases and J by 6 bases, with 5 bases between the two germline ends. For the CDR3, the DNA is TGTGCCAGCAGCCCCGCCAATGAGCAGTTCTTC. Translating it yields CASSPANEQFF.

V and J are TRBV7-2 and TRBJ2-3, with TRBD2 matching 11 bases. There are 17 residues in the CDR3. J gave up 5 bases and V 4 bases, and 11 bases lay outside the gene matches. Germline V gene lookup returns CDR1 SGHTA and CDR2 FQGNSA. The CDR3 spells CASSSMGSGGERDTQYF. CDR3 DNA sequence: TGTGCCAGCAGCTCGATGGGTAGCGGGGGGGAGAGAGATACGCAGTATTTT.

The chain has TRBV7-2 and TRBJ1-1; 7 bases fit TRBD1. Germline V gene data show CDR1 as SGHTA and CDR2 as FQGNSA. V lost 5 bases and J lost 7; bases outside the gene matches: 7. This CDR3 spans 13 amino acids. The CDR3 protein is CASSAARDSEAFF. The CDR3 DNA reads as TGTGCCAGCAGCGCCGCCCGGGACAGTGAAGCTTTCTTT.

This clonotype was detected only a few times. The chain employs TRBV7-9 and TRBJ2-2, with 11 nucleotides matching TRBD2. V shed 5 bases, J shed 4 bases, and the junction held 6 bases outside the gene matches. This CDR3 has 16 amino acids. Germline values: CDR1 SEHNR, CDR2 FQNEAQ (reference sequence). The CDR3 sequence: CASSLLAGALTGELFF. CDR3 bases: TGTGCCAGCAGCCTACTAGCGGGGGCCCTCACCGGGGAGCTGTTTTTT.

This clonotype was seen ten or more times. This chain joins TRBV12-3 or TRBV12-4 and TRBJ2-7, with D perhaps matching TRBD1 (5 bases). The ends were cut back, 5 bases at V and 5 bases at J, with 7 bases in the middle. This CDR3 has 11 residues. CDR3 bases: TGTGCCAGCAGTCAGGGCAACGAGCAGTACGTC. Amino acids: CASSQGNEQYV.

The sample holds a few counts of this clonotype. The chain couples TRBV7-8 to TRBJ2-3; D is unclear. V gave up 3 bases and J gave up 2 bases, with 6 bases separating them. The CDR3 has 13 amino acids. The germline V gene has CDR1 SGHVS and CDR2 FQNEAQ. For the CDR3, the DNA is TGTGCCAGCAGCTTTGCGATCACAGATACGCAGTATTTT. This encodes CASSFAITDTQYF.

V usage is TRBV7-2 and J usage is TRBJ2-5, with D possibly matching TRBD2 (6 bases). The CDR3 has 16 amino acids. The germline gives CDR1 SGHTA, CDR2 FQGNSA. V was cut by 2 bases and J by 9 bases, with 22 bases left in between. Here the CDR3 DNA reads TGTGCCAGCAGCTTATTAGGGGCGGGGACTTTGGTGGCCCAGTACTTC. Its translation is CASSLLGAGTLVAQYF.

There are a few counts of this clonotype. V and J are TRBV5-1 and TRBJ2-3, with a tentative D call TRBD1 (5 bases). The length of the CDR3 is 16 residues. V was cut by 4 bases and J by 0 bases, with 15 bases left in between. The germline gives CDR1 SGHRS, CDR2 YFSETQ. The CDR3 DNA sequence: TGCGCCAGCAGCCTATCAGGGATTCCTAGCACAGATACGCAGTATTTT. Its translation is CASSLSGIPSTDTQYF.

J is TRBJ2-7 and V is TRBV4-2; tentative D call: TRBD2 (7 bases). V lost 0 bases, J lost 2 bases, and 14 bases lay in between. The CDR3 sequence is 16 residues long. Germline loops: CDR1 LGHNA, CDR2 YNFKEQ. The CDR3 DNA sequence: TGTGCCAGCAGCCAAGATACCGGGGGGCTTCCCTACGAGCAGTACTTC. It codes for CASSQDTGGLPYEQYF.

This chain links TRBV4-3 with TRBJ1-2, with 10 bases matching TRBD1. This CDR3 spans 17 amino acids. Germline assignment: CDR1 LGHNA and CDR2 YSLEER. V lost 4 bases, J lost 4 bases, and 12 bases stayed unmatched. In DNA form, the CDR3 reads TGCGCCAGCAGCCCTTCTGTTGGGACAGGGGTCTTCTATGGCTACACCTTC. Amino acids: CASSPSVGTGVFYGYTF.